The 30 T cell receptor beta chains listed next were all sequenced from one sample in a study of cytotoxic CD8 clonotypes in ibrutinib-treated CLL. Repertoires were generated with immunoSEQ multiplex PCR, while TCRdb's copy carries only in-frame clones and drops some. The sample yields around 250,000 clones, less than 75% seen once. The sample here was PBMCs, taken after 24 months of ibrutinib treatment. The receptors were gathered from a human donor with chronic lymphocytic leukemia.

This clone was seen a handful of times. The rearrangement uses TRBV18 and TRBJ2-1; D is perhaps TRBD1 (6 bases). The CDR3 extends over 13 amino acids. CDR1 KGHSH and CDR2 LQKENI come from the germline V gene. The V end was cut by 4 bases, the J end by 9 bases, with 13 bases between. The DNA for the CDR3 is TGTGCCAGCTCACGCCGGGACAACGGTGAGCAGTTCTTC. It yields the protein CASSRRDNGEQFF.

This clone came up once. The chain combines TRBV5-1 with TRBJ2-4; 8 nucleotides align to TRBD1. Germline CDR1 is SGHRS and CDR2 is YFSETQ. This CDR3 has 13 residues. The V gene end was trimmed by 4 bases and the J gene end by 5 bases; junction bases not matched to a gene: 2. The CDR3 bases are TGCGCCAGCAGCGCGGGACAGGAAAACATTCAGTACTTC. It yields the protein CASSAGQENIQYF.

This clone was detected only once. The chain couples TRBV19 to TRBJ2-1; 8 bases are shared with TRBD1. CDR1 is LNHDA, CDR2 SQIVND, per germline (reference sequence). This CDR3 spans 15 amino acids. Trimming at V came to 6 bases and at J to 4 bases, leaving 8 bases not matched to a gene. The CDR3: CASRSGQGDYNEQFF. The CDR3 DNA sequence: TGTGCCAGTAGAAGTGGACAGGGAGATTACAATGAGCAGTTCTTC.

This chain links TRBV7-2 with TRBJ2-5, with 7 bases identical to TRBD2. The germline V gene encodes CDR1 SGHTA and CDR2 FQGNSA. The V gene end was trimmed by 5 bases and the J gene end by 5 bases; junction bases not matched to a gene: 5. The CDR3 covers 13 residues. CDR3 nucleotide sequence: TGTGCCAGCAGCGGGAGGGCTGCGGAGACCCAGTACTTC. Protein sequence: CASSGRAAETQYF.

The chain uses TRBV6-5 and TRBJ2-7, with 10 bases fitting TRBD2. The CDR3 contains 15 residues. After removal of 5 bases from V and 4 bases from J, the junction contained 8 bases not matched to a gene. Germline lookup yields CDR1 MNHEY and CDR2 SVGAGI. This CDR3 reads CASSRGLAGAYEQYF. The CDR3 coding sequence is TGTGCCAGCAGTAGAGGTCTAGCGGGAGCATACGAGCAGTACTTC.

V and J are TRBV4-1 and TRBJ2-1, with TRBD2 matching 10 bases. The ends lost 2 bases at V and 15 bases at J; junction bases unmatched: 10. CDR3 length: 14 amino acids. Germline V gene data show CDR1 as MGHRA and CDR2 as YSYEKL. The CDR3 spells CASSQSRTSGETFF. The CDR3, as DNA: TGCGCCAGCAGCCAAAGCCGGACTAGCGGAGAGACGTTCTTC.

V gene TRBV13 combines with J gene TRBJ2-3; 8 bases are shared with TRBD1. This CDR3 spans 15 amino acids. V lost 5 bases, J lost 2 bases, and 6 bases stayed unmatched. Germline CDR1 reads PRHDT; CDR2 reads FYEKMQ (reference sequence). The CDR3 DNA follows: TGTGCCAGCAGCCCCGGACAGGGAGTCACAGATACGCAGTATTTT. This sequence encodes CASSPGQGVTDTQYF.

The rearrangement uses TRBV19 and TRBJ2-7; D gene ambiguous. The CDR3 is 14 amino acids. CDR1 LNHDA and CDR2 SQIVND come from the germline V gene (reference sequence). Trimming cost V 4 bases and J 3 bases, with 13 bases left between them. The CDR3 sequence is CASSSGHAGYEQYF. The CDR3 bases are TGTGCCAGTAGTAGTGGTCACGCTGGCTACGAGCAGTACTTC.

With respect to this clone: Different DNA sequences within this sample yield the same CDR3. The chain links TRBV9 to TRBJ2-7; the D gene is possibly TRBD1 (5 bases). Trimming cost V 0 bases and J 4 bases, with 11 bases left between them. The CDR3 runs to 14 residues. The germline gives CDR1 SGDLS, CDR2 YYNGEE. CDR3 sequence: CASSVGTGVYEQYF. CDR3 DNA: TGTGCCAGCAGCGTAGGCACAGGAGTATACGAGCAGTACTTC.

V gene TRBV20-1 combines with J gene TRBJ1-1; D is undetermined. Germline assignment: CDR1 DFQATT and CDR2 SNEGSKA (reference sequence). V gave up 1 base and J gave up 7 bases, with 7 bases separating them. The CDR3 contains 11 residues. The CDR3 loop is CSARVISEAFF. CDR3 sequence (DNA): TGCAGTGCTAGAGTTATCAGTGAAGCTTTCTTT.

The rearrangement joins TRBV27 to TRBJ1-1; D is undetermined. This CDR3 spans 13 amino acids. The V end lost 0 bases, the J end lost 7 bases, and 9 bases lay between the germline ends. CDR1 is MNHEY, CDR2 SMNVEV, per germline (reference sequence). The CDR3 DNA reads TGTGCCAGCAGTTTATCGGCGCAGAGTGAAGCTTTCTTT. Its protein is CASSLSAQSEAFF.

The V and J genes are TRBV2 and TRBJ1-1; weak D call: TRBD1 (5 bases). The CDR3 runs to 12 residues. The ends were cut back, 8 bases at V and 7 bases at J, with 14 bases in the middle. CDR1 is SNHLY, CDR2 FYNNEI, per germline. The CDR3 here is CASSVRDFEAFF. CDR3 nucleotide sequence: TGTGCCAGCTCAGTCCGGGACTTTGAAGCTTTCTTT.

This clone was detected a few times. This rearrangement joins TRBV15 to TRBJ2-7; D gene unclear. The V gene's germline CDR1 is LNHNV and CDR2 YYDKDF (reference sequence). This CDR3 has 14 amino acids. Trimming left V 0 bases short and J 0 bases short, with 6 bases between. The CDR3 DNA reads as TGTGCCACCAGCAGAGATAGAGACTCCTACGAGCAGTACTTC. Translated: CATSRDRDSYEQYF.

This chain joins TRBV2 and TRBJ2-7; 13 nucleotides line up with TRBD2. The junction had 8 bases not matched to a gene; V was cut back by 6 bases and J by 12 bases. The length of the CDR3 is 13 residues. The germline gives CDR1 SNHLY, CDR2 FYNNEI. The CDR3 spells CASRARTSGSGYF. CDR3 bases: TGTGCCAGCAGGGCCCGGACTAGCGGGAGCGGGTACTTC.

This clone has just a few counts. In nucleotides, the CDR3 is TGTGCCAGCAGTGAAGGGGCAGTGAACTATGGCTACACCTTC. Residues: CASSEGAVNYGYTF. The chain couples TRBV6-1 to TRBJ1-2; no clear D gene. The CDR3 totals 14 residues. The germline V gene encodes CDR1 MNHNS and CDR2 SASEGT. The ends were cut back, 1 base at V and 2 bases at J, with 8 bases in the middle.

The chain uses TRBV5-1 and TRBJ2-2, with a weak D call TRBD2 (6 bases). This CDR3 has 15 residues. The germline CDR1 and CDR2 sequences are SGHRS and YFSETQ. The germline V and J ends were trimmed by 0 bases and 1 base, with 7 bases remaining between them. The CDR3 nucleotides are TGCGCCAGCAGCTTGGTGGAGGGGAACACCGGGGAGCTGTTTTTT. Translation gives CASSLVEGNTGELFF.

A note on this clone: Within the sample, other DNA sequences also encode this same CDR3. The chain employs TRBV20-1 and TRBJ2-5; 7 positions match TRBD1. The CDR3 is made up of 11 amino acids. The trim removed 6 bases at V and 5 bases at J, leaving 3 bases unmatched. Germline V gene data show CDR1 as DFQATT and CDR2 as SNEGSKA (reference sequence). The CDR3 sequence is CSATDRETQYF. In nucleotides, the CDR3 is TGCAGTGCCACGGACAGGGAGACCCAGTACTTC.

The chain recombines TRBV6-5 with TRBJ2-3; 8 nucleotides align to TRBD1. The CDR3 is 14 amino acids. Trimming at V came to 6 bases and at J to 7 bases, leaving 9 bases not matched to a gene. Germline assignment: CDR1 MNHEY and CDR2 SVGAGI. The CDR3 region is CASRVGQGRNTQYF. The CDR3 DNA sequence: TGTGCCAGCAGGGTAGGACAGGGAAGAAATACGCAGTATTTT.

The rearrangement uses TRBV27 and TRBJ2-5, with 10 positions matching TRBD1. The germline gives CDR1 MNHEY, CDR2 SMNVEV (reference sequence). The CDR3 extends over 14 amino acids. The V and J ends lost 5 bases and 4 bases, in that order; junction bases with no gene match: 4. The CDR3 nucleotides are TGTGCCAGCAGTCAACGGACAGGGGGAGAGACCCAGTACTTC. This translates into CASSQRTGGETQYF.

The rearrangement links TRBV7-6 to TRBJ2-7; 7 bases line up with TRBD1. CDR3 length: 15 residues. With V trimmed by 4 bases and J by 3 bases, 9 bases remained unmatched. Germline values: CDR1 SGHVS, CDR2 FNYEAQ. For the CDR3, the DNA is TGTGCCAGCAGCTCCCTAACCGGGACAGACTACGAGCAGTACTTC. This translates into CASSSLTGTDYEQYF.

The chain carries TRBV5-6 and TRBJ2-3; D possibly corresponds to TRBD2 (6 bases). The germline V gene has CDR1 SGHDT and CDR2 YYEEEE. V lost 3 bases and J 6 bases, leaving 17 bases between the germline ends. The CDR3 covers 15 residues. CDR3 DNA sequence: TGTGCCAGCAGCTGGAGATCTAGCGATTCCGATACGCAGTATTTT. This encodes CASSWRSSDSDTQYF. The variable domain in full, completed from reference TRBV5-6 and TRBJ2-3, reads DAGVTQSPTHLIKTRGQQVTLRCSPKSGHDTVSWYQQALGQGPQFIFQYYEEEERQRGNFPDRFSGHQFPNYSSELNVNALLLGDSALYLCASSWRSSDSDTQYFGPGTRLTVL.

In this sample, this clone turned up once. This chain joins TRBV7-9 and TRBJ1-1; TRBD1 might be the D (6 bases). V dropped 5 bases and J dropped 6 bases, with 13 bases sitting between them. This CDR3 region has 13 residues. Germline V gene data show CDR1 as SEHNR and CDR2 as FQNEAQ (reference sequence). CDR3 protein: CASSTRRGPEAFF. CDR3 bases: TGTGCCAGCAGCACCCGCAGGGGCCCTGAAGCTTTCTTT.

This sequence joins TRBV6-5 and TRBJ2-7; D gene ambiguous. The CDR3 covers 15 residues. CDR1 and CDR2 from the germline V gene are MNHEY and SVGAGI. The V gene lost 0 bases and the J gene lost 6 bases, with 15 bases spanning the gap. The CDR3 spells CASSYSGAFSSEQYF. Here the CDR3 DNA reads TGTGCCAGCAGTTACTCCGGAGCGTTTAGCTCCGAGCAGTACTTC.

The rearrangement links TRBV4-3 to TRBJ2-7; 9 positions match TRBD1. The CDR3 is made up of 15 amino acids. V trimming: 4 bases; J trimming: 3 bases; junction bases outside the gene matches: 7. Germline V gene lookup returns CDR1 LGHNA and CDR2 YSLEER. CDR3 bases: TGCGCCAGCAGCCCTGGACAGGGGAATAGCTACGAGCAGTACTTC. Translated, it gives CASSPGQGNSYEQYF.

The genes are TRBV5-4 and TRBJ1-2; D unresolved. CDR1 is SGHNT, CDR2 YYREEE, per germline (reference sequence). V was cut by 4 bases and J by 4 bases, with 14 bases left in between. The CDR3 contains 14 residues. CDR3 sequence: CASSTTQEIYGYTF. In nucleotides, the CDR3 is TGTGCCAGCAGCACAACCCAGGAGATCTATGGCTACACCTTC. Variable domain in full (rest from reference TRBV5-4 and TRBJ1-2): ETGVTQSPTHLIKTRGQQVTLRCSSQSGHNTVSWYQQALGQGPQFIFQYYREEENGRGNFPPRFSGLQFPNYSSELNVNALELDDSALYLCASSTTQEIYGYTFGSGTRLTVV.

The genes are TRBV7-3 and TRBJ2-7; perhaps TRBD2 as D (7 bases). The germline V and J ends were trimmed by 5 bases and 3 bases, with 32 bases remaining between them. CDR1 and CDR2 (germline): SGHTA, FQGTGA. The CDR3 loop spans 20 amino acids. In DNA, the CDR3 is TGTGCCAGCAGCCTACCTGCCCGGGCTCCGGGGAGGGGGGGCCTCTACGAGCAGTACTTC. This sequence encodes CASSLPARAPGRGGLYEQYF.

About this clone: A read error may produce the germline difference seen at one junction end. V gene TRBV19 combines with J gene TRBJ2-1; D not resolved. The CDR3 has 14 residues. Per the germline V gene, CDR1 is LNHDA and CDR2 is SQIVND (reference sequence). This chain's CDR3 is CASSMSLTYSEQFF. CDR3 bases: TGTGCCAGTAGTATGAGCCTAACTTACAGTGAGCAGTTCTTC.

This clone was observed a few times. The chain links TRBV28 to TRBJ2-7; 9 bases are a match to TRBD2. Trimming at V came to 4 bases and at J to 3 bases, leaving 10 bases not matched to a gene. The CDR3 spans 16 residues. Germline values: CDR1 MDHEN, CDR2 SYDVKM. CDR3 DNA sequence: TGTGCCAGCAGTTCCCCCTTTCTAGCGGGGCACTACGAGCAGTACTTC. Protein sequence: CASSSPFLAGHYEQYF.

This clone was detected a few times. V and J are TRBV28 and TRBJ1-4; 8 nucleotides align to TRBD1. The CDR3 has 13 amino acids. V lost 6 bases to trimming and J lost 8 bases; unmatched junction nucleotides: 5. Germline CDR1 is MDHEN and CDR2 is SYDVKM. This chain's CDR3 is CASRQGAREKLFF. CDR3 nucleotides: TGTGCCAGCAGGCAGGGGGCTCGGGAAAAACTGTTTTTT.

The chain is built from TRBV30 and TRBJ2-1; the D gene is possibly TRBD2 (6 bases). V shed 8 bases and J shed 7 bases, with 12 bases lying between them. CDR3 length: 11 residues. Germline V CDR1 and CDR2: GTSNPN, SVGIG (reference sequence). In DNA, the CDR3 is TGTGCCCTAAGACTAGGGAATGAGCAGTTCTTC. Translated, it gives CALRLGNEQFF.